Listed below are T cell receptor beta chains from one sample, sequenced in a study of T cell repertoires in MIS-A myocarditis. Produced via immunoSEQ multiplex PCR; TCRdb's table is partial and in-frame only. The repertoire includes 15,000 or so clones, around two thirds of them detected once, and around 64% sits in the top ten. The source material was left ventricle heart tissue obtained at autopsy. The receptors shown here come from a man aged 18-30 years with fulminant myocarditis from multisystem inflammatory syndrome in adults (MIS-A) after COVID-19. Each CDR3 is given with its conserved first and last residue.

j_gene: TRBJ2-7
v_gene: TRBV7-8
CDR3aa: CASSAATSGSYEQYF

j_gene: TRBJ2-2
v_gene: TRBV28
CDR3aa: CASSLLGGTNPGELFF

j_gene: TRBJ1-4
v_gene: TRBV7-6
CDR3aa: CASSSYQGSELFF

j_gene: TRBJ2-7
v_gene: TRBV5-1
CDR3aa: CASSWETSGMSSYEQYF

j_gene: TRBJ1-2
v_gene: TRBV24-1
CDR3aa: CATSGGLNYGYTF

j_gene: TRBJ2-5
v_gene: TRBV10-1
CDR3aa: CASSESGGQETQYF

j_gene: TRBJ2-1
v_gene: TRBV6-6
CDR3aa: CASASAPSYNEQFF

j_gene: TRBJ1-6
v_gene: TRBV19
CDR3aa: CASGTGYSPLHF

j_gene: TRBJ1-3
v_gene: TRBV29-1
CDR3aa: CSAEGTPGNTIYF

j_gene: TRBJ1-1
v_gene: TRBV2
CDR3aa: CASSQGQGTEAFF

j_gene: TRBJ2-5
v_gene: TRBV13
CDR3aa: CASSLQGETQYF

j_gene: TRBJ2-5
v_gene: TRBV24-1
CDR3aa: CATSDPRGGETQYF

j_gene: TRBJ1-6
v_gene: TRBV2
CDR3aa: CASSEGQNPNSPLHF

j_gene: TRBJ2-3
v_gene: TRBV4-1
CDR3aa: CASSQEVGGTDTQYF

j_gene: TRBJ1-2
v_gene: TRBV3-1/TRBV3-2
CDR3aa: CASSPQGNYGYTF

j_gene: TRBJ1-2
v_gene: TRBV7-9
CDR3aa: CASSHEGQGSGYTF

j_gene: TRBJ2-2
v_gene: TRBV10-1
CDR3aa: CASSETLAGGQDTGELFF

j_gene: TRBJ1-1
v_gene: TRBV7-9
CDR3aa: CASSEVAPPNTEAFF

j_gene: TRBJ2-3
v_gene: TRBV7-3
CDR3aa: CASSSHPRDTQYF

j_gene: TRBJ2-5
v_gene: TRBV28
CDR3aa: CASRPTSGVQETQYF

j_gene: TRBJ1-2
v_gene: TRBV6-6
CDR3aa: CASSLPGGYGYTF

j_gene: TRBJ2-1
v_gene: TRBV7-8
CDR3aa: CASSLARASGRKTHGEQFF

j_gene: TRBJ1-2
v_gene: TRBV6-5
CDR3aa: CASNNRYGYTF

j_gene: TRBJ2-7
v_gene: TRBV11-3
CDR3aa: CASSLGGWSSEQYF

j_gene: TRBJ1-5
v_gene: TRBV7-2
CDR3aa: CASSLSGTGQPQHF

j_gene: TRBJ2-3
v_gene: TRBV7-2
CDR3aa: CASSPTGDTQYF

j_gene: TRBJ1-3
v_gene: TRBV11-3
CDR3aa: CASSPGPAGVSFSGNTIYF

j_gene: TRBJ2-5
v_gene: TRBV2
CDR3aa: CASMYQETQYF